A single sample gave rise to the 5 T cell receptor beta chains below, sequenced in a study of technical replicates of blood from several donors. Libraries were prepared by immunoSEQ multiplex PCR; TCRdb keeps only in-frame clonotypes and omits some of them. Of 10,000 to 13,000 clones in the sample, roughly 94% were seen once. Sequenced: PBMCs. The receptors derive from a human donor in good health.

This rearrangement joins TRBV21-1 to TRBJ2-7; the table assigns TRBD2, which was not confirmed against the DNA. TRBV21-1 is tagged as a pseudogene. The length of the CDR3 is 16 residues. Here the CDR3 reads CASSKAEAGGTYEQYF. CDR3 DNA sequence: TGTGCCAGCAGCAAAGCGGAAGCGGGGGGTACCTACGAGCAGTACTTC.

This clone has only one observation. The chain couples TRBV11-2 to TRBJ1-5; unclear D gene. This CDR3 is built from 13 residues. Trimming stripped 3 bases from V and 4 bases from J, with 7 bases between. CDR1 is SGHAT and CDR2 is FQNNGV in the germline V gene. The CDR3 loop reads CASSLGNNQPQHF. For the CDR3, the DNA is TGTGCCAGCAGCTTGGGCAATAATCAGCCCCAGCATTTT.

V gene TRBV27 combines with J gene TRBJ1-2; possible D gene TRBD1, 5 bases. Germline V gene sequence: CDR1 MNHEY, CDR2 SMNVEV (reference sequence). Trimming removed 2 bases at V and 8 bases at J, with 12 bases between. The CDR3 consists of 13 residues. The CDR3 DNA sequence: TGTGCCAGCAGTTTAATATCAGGGTCGGGCTACACCTTC. It translates to CASSLISGSGYTF.

V usage is TRBV25-1 and J usage is TRBJ2-3, with 7 bases lining up with TRBD2. The CDR3 totals 16 residues. CDR1 is MGHDK and CDR2 is SYGVNS in the germline V gene. V was pared by 4 bases and J by 3 bases, with 10 bases of the junction left unmatched. The CDR3 sequence: CASSVGGRAATDTQYF. For the CDR3, the DNA is TGTGCCAGCAGTGTAGGAGGGAGGGCCGCGACAGATACGCAGTATTTT.

The gene calls are TRBV19 and TRBJ1-1, with TRBD1 identical over 7 bases. CDR3 size: 13 residues. Germline CDR1 is LNHDA and CDR2 is SQIVND (reference sequence). The V segment lost 5 bases and the J segment 3 bases; nucleotides outside the gene matches: 3. DNA for the CDR3: TGTGCCAGTAGTGACAGGGTTGACACTGAAGCTTTCTTT. This encodes CASSDRVDTEAFF.